The 13 T cell receptor beta chains in this list originate from one sample, sequenced in a study of vaccination effects on CD4 cells after COVID-19. The repertoire was sequenced with immunoSEQ multiplex PCR; TCRdb's copy has only in-frame clones and lacks some. The sample gives 45,000 or so clones, about 80% of which show up once; about 10% is in the top ten. Scientists isolated CD4+ T cells after an approximately 9-day culture period ended. Antigens for these TCRs are unknown. This specimen consisted of CD4+ T cells from PBMCs cultured without peptide, obtained before COVID-19 vaccination. Receptors originate from a human donor who had a prior SARS-CoV-2 infection.

The sample holds a few counts of this clone. The V gene is TRBV4-3, the J gene TRBJ1-6; D possibly corresponds to TRBD1 (5 bases). Trimming took off 0 bases at V and 9 bases at J, with 12 bases between the two ends. There are 15 residues in the CDR3. Germline V gene lookup returns CDR1 LGHNA and CDR2 YSLEER. The CDR3 region is CASSQEVRGGSPLHF. The CDR3 bases are TGCGCCAGCAGCCAAGAAGTTAGGGGAGGTTCACCCCTCCACTTT.

Here the CDR3 reads CASSQVGRTPFPYNEQFF. Written as DNA, the CDR3 is TGCGCCAGCAGCCAAGTTGGCCGGACCCCCTTTCCGTACAATGAGCAGTTCTTC. The gene calls are TRBV4-3 and TRBJ2-1, with D unresolved. Trimming cost V 1 base and J 4 bases, with 20 bases left between them. The V gene's germline CDR1 is LGHNA and CDR2 YSLEER. The CDR3 length is 18 residues.

CDR3 bases: TGCGCCAGCAGCTGGACTAGCGGACCTAGTTACGAGCAGTACTTC. It specifies CASSWTSGPSYEQYF. V and J are TRBV4-3 and TRBJ2-7, with 10 bases that match TRBD2. The length of the CDR3 is 15 residues. The germline V gene has CDR1 LGHNA and CDR2 YSLEER. The J segment lost 4 bases and the V segment lost 5 bases, leaving 8 bases of the junction unmatched.

V usage is TRBV19 and J usage is TRBJ2-7, with no clear D. Germline V lookup: CDR1 LNHDA, CDR2 SQIVND (reference sequence). The CDR3 loop spans 14 amino acids. V lost 6 bases and J 0 bases, leaving 12 bases between the germline ends. The CDR3 here is CASRTTYSSYEQYF. Written as DNA, the CDR3 is TGTGCCAGTAGGACGACTTACAGCTCCTACGAGCAGTACTTC. The full variable domain, in which reference TRBV19 and TRBJ2-7 provide the parts outside the CDR3, is DGGITQSPKYLFRKEGQNVTLSCEQNLNHDAMYWYRQDPGQGLRLIYYSQIVNDFQKGDIAEGYSVSREKKESFPLTVTSAQKNPTAFYLCASRTTYSSYEQYFGPGTRLTVT.

This clone was counted a few times. The V and J genes are TRBV7-5 and TRBJ2-1; TRBD1 is the table's D call, not checked against the DNA. TRBV7-5 is shown as a pseudogene. The CDR3 consists of 13 residues. Written as DNA, the CDR3 is TGTGCCAGAAGCTTAGAGGACAGGAATGAGCAGTTCTTC. This translates into CARSLEDRNEQFF.

This chain links TRBV7-2 with TRBJ2-6; a possible D gene is TRBD2 (6 bases). This CDR3 comprises 16 residues. In germline, CDR1 is SGHTA, CDR2 FQGNSA. V lost 8 bases and J lost 0, with 14 bases in between. Here the CDR3 reads CASRGRRGSGANVLTF. The CDR3 DNA follows: TGTGCCAGCCGGGGCAGGAGGGGCTCTGGGGCCAACGTCCTGACTTTC.

The V and J genes are TRBV18 and TRBJ2-1, with D uncertain. The CDR3 has 14 amino acids. Germline-derived CDR1 and CDR2 are KGHSH and LQKENI. Trimming stripped 2 bases from V and 3 bases from J, with 8 bases between. The CDR3, as DNA: TGTGCCAGCTCACCAAGCTCTGGCTACAATGAGCAGTTCTTC. As protein: CASSPSSGYNEQFF.

The V and J genes are TRBV7-6 and TRBJ2-7; no clear D. The CDR3 contains 15 residues. V gave up 1 base and J gave up 0 bases, with 10 bases separating them. Germline values: CDR1 SGHVS, CDR2 FNYEAQ. The CDR3 is CASSLDGRSSYEQYF. The DNA for the CDR3 is TGTGCCAGCAGCTTAGACGGACGGAGCTCCTACGAGCAGTACTTC.

The V gene is TRBV6-6, the J gene TRBJ1-1; D uncertain. With 2 bases removed from V and 2 bases from J, the gap between germline ends came to 6 bases. Germline CDR1 and CDR2: MNHNY and SVGAGI (reference sequence). This CDR3 region has 13 residues. CDR3 DNA: TGTGCCAGCAGTTACCGACCAAACACTGAAGCTTTCTTT. Amino acids: CASSYRPNTEAFF.

V and J are TRBV10-3 and TRBJ1-1; no firm D call. The CDR3 length is 16 residues. The V end lost 0 bases, the J end lost 2 bases, and 13 bases lay between the germline ends. Germline V CDR1 and CDR2: ENHRY, SYGVKD. The CDR3 loop reads CAISESRVDTNTEAFF. In DNA form, the CDR3 reads TGTGCCATCAGTGAGTCCCGGGTAGACACTAACACTGAAGCTTTCTTT.

The rearrangement uses TRBV6-5 and TRBJ1-4; no clear D. V lost 0 bases and J lost 3, with 11 bases in between. The V gene's germline CDR1 is MNHEY and CDR2 SVGAGI. CDR3 size: 16 residues. The chain's CDR3 is CASSYSKRQPNEKLFF. In DNA, the CDR3 is TGTGCCAGCAGTTACTCGAAACGTCAGCCTAATGAAAAACTGTTTTTT.

A single count supports this clone. The chain links TRBV2 to TRBJ2-5, with 7 bases that match TRBD2. CDR1 is SNHLY, CDR2 FYNNEI, per germline. V shed 9 bases and J 3 bases; nucleotides not matched to a gene: 7. The CDR3 runs to 13 residues. In DNA form, the CDR3 reads TGTGCCAGTCTCGGGGCGGGGGAAGAGACCCAGTACTTC. It specifies CASLGAGEETQYF. Looking up the rest from reference TRBV2 and TRBJ2-5 gives the full variable domain: EPEVTQTPSHQVTQMGQEVILRCVPISNHLYFYWYRQILGQKVEFLVSFYNNEISEKSEIFDDQFSVERPDGSNFTLKIRSTKLEDSAMYFCASLGAGEETQYFGPGTRLLVL.

This clone has only a few counts. The chain uses TRBV18 and TRBJ1-1; 9 nucleotides line up with TRBD1. This CDR3 has 16 residues. Trimming at V came to 0 bases and at J to 3 bases, leaving 5 bases not matched to a gene. Germline V gene lookup returns CDR1 KGHSH and CDR2 LQKENI. CDR3 loop: CASSPPTGGMDTEAFF. CDR3 bases: TGTGCCAGCTCACCACCGACAGGGGGAATGGACACTGAAGCTTTCTTT.